This TCR beta chain derives from a study of shared clonotypes between healthy human individuals. TCRdb's table, derived via immunoSEQ multiplex PCR, lists solely in-frame clones and lacks some. The sample has hundreds of thousands of clones, around nine tenths seen once. Donors comprised only Caucasian adults living in Nashville, Tennessee. CD8 memory was a combination of CD45RO+ cells and CCR7-negative CD45RA+ TemRA cells. The CDR3 is 14 amino acids. The V end lost 5 bases, the J end lost 4 bases, and 14 bases lay between the germline ends. Germline values: CDR1 SEHNR, CDR2 FQNEAQ (reference sequence).

The TCR sequence derives from a man between 18 and 35 years old in good health. V usage is TRBV7-9 and J usage is TRBJ2-5; D is uncertain. The sequencing input was memory CD8+ T cells sorted from blood. As to subset: CD45RO+ cells pooled with CCR7-negative TemRA cells. The CDR3: CASSTYDAVETQYF. Written as DNA, the CDR3 is TGTGCCAGCAGCACCTATGACGCCGTAGAGACCCAGTACTTC.